This T cell receptor beta chain was sequenced in a study of OX40 agonist ivuxolimab in advanced cancers. CDR3 size: 12 residues. Germline V gene sequence: CDR1 SGDLS, CDR2 YYNGEE. The ends were cut back, 3 bases at V and 14 bases at J, with 14 bases in the middle. Here immunoSEQ multiplex PCR was the method, and the copy in TCRdb shows in-frame clones only, minus some. Here the sample spans more than 65,000 clones, about nine tenths being singletons. The V call is TRBV9, the J call TRBJ1-4; the D gene is possibly TRBD1 (5 bases). This TCR came from an adult with an advanced solid tumor such as melanoma, head and neck, liver or kidney cancer. Sequences were derived from CD4+ or CD8+ T cells sorted from blood, sampled in a trial of the OX40 agonist ivuxolimab. CDR3 loop: CASSAYDSHLFF. In DNA form, the CDR3 reads TGTGCCAGCAGCGCCTACGACAGCCACCTGTTTTTT.